The TCR beta chain described here comes from a study of cytomegalovirus exposure and HLA in healthy donors. Overall study findings and caveats: Immune exposure was documented only through CMV serostatus. In an earlier analysis, productive rearrangement rates for most beta V segments clustered near 90% or 30%. The analysis excluded some indistinguishable V segments, including TRBV6-2 and TRBV6-3.

The ends were cut back, 2 bases at V and 8 bases at J, with 10 bases in the middle. Germline-derived CDR1 and CDR2 are SGHRS and YFSETQ. This CDR3 is built from 13 residues. PCR was performed using 60 Vbeta and 13 Jbeta primers. The data were produced by immunoSEQ multiplex PCR, yet TCRdb's version contains in-frame clones alone and is incomplete. The profile shows about 190,000 clones, roughly 80% of them singletons. In the case of this clone: Its antigen remains unidentified.

The source is a woman in her 30s in good health and CMV-seropositive. The sample was PBMCs. V gene TRBV5-1 combines with J gene TRBJ1-4; D perhaps matches TRBD1 (5 bases). Here the CDR3 DNA reads TGCGCCAGCAGCTTCTCAGGGCGCGAAAAACTGTTTTTT. This codes for CASSFSGREKLFF.